The source of this T cell receptor (beta chain) is a study of blood T cells in healthy people across ages. CDR1 MNHEY and CDR2 SVGEGT come from the germline V gene. This CDR3 is 14 amino acids long. Germline trimming cut 7 bases from V and 6 bases from J; bases unmatched to any gene: 9. Combining a sample-barcoded 5' primer with a J-beta primer mix, a second PCR ran for 7 to 11 cycles. Researchers report that each sample yielded at least 3 million CDR3-containing paired-end reads. TCRdb re-analysed the 5' RACE reads in MiXCR, keeping a single row per CDR3 protein. The sample comprises about 640,000 distinct CDR3 sequences, around two fifths of which are singletons, and around 30% rests with the top ten. This clonotype appeared a few times. Its antigen is as yet unknown. Healthy Russian Caucasian donors spanned ages about 6 to 95 years. Isolated PBMCs totaled at least 6.5 million in each sample. Study results and caveats: Naive T cell percentage showed a strong correlation with the diversity of TCR beta.

The TCR was taken from an elderly man in good health. Sequencing used blood. The chain carries TRBV6-2 or TRBV6-3 and TRBJ1-5; 7 bases line up with TRBD1. The CDR3 DNA reads as TGTGCCAGCACCCTAGACAGGGCCGCTCAGCCCCAGCATTTT. Translated, it gives CASTLDRAAQPQHF.